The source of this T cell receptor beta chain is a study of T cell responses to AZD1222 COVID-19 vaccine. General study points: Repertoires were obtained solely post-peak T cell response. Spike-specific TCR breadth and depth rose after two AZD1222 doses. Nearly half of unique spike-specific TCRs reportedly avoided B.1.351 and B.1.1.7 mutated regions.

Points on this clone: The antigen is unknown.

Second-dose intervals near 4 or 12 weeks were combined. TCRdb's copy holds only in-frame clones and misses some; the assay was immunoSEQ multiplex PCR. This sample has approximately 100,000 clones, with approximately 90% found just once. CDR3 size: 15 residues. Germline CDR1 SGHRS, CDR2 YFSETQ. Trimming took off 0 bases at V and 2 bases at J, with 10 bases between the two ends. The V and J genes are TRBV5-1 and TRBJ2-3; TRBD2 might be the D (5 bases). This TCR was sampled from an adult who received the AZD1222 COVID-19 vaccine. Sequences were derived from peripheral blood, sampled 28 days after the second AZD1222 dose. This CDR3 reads CASSLAHGLTDTQYF. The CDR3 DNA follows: TGCGCCAGCAGCTTGGCCCACGGACTCACAGATACGCAGTATTTT.